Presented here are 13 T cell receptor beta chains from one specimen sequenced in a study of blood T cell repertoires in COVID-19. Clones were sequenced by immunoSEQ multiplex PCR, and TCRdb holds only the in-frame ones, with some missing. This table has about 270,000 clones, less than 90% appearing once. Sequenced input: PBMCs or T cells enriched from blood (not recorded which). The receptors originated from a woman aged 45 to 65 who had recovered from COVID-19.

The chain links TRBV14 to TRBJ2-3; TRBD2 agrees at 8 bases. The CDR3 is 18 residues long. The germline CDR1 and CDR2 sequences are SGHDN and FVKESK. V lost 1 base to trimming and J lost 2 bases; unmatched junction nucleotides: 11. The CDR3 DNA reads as TGTGCCAGCAGCCAAGGACACTTTAGCGGGACCCACACAGATACGCAGTATTTT. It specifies CASSQGHFSGTHTDTQYF.

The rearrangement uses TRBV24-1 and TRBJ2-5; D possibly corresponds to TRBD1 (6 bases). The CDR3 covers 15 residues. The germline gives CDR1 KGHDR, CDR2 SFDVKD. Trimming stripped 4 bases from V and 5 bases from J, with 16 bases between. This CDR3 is CATSDPRGSGETQYF. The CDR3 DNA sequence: TGTGCCACCAGTGACCCCAGGGGATCGGGGGAGACCCAGTACTTC.

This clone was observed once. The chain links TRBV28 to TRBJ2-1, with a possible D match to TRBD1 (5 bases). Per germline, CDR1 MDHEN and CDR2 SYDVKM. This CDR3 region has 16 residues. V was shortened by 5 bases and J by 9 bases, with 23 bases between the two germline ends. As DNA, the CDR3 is TGTGCCAGCAGTCCTGGACATTCCCCAGGGTTTGGTGAGCAGTTCTTC. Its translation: CASSPGHSPGFGEQFF.

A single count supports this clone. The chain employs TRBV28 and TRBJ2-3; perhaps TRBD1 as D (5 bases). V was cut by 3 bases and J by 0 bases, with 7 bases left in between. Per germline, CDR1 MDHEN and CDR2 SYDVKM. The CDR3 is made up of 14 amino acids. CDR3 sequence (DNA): TGTGCCAGCAGTTTTGGACAAAGCACAGATACGCAGTATTTT. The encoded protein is CASSFGQSTDTQYF.

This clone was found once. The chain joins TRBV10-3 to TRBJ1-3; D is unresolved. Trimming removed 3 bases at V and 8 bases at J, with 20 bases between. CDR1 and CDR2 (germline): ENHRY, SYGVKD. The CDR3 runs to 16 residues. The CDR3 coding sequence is TGTGCCATCAGTGACATCCTGACCTCCCTGGCGGACACCATATATTTT. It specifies CAISDILTSLADTIYF.

The CDR3: CASSQRLAGVYEQYF. CDR3 nucleotide sequence: TGCGCCAGCAGCCAACGACTAGCGGGTGTCTACGAGCAGTACTTC. The chain carries TRBV4-1 and TRBJ2-7; TRBD2 agrees at 10 bases. The ends lost 2 bases at V and 3 bases at J; junction bases unmatched: 4. The CDR3 runs 15 residues. The germline V gene encodes CDR1 MGHRA and CDR2 YSYEKL.

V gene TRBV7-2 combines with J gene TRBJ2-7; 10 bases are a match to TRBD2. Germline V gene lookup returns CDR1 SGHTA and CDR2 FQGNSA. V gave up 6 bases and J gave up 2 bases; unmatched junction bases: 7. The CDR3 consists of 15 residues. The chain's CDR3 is CASRTLAGPTYEQYF. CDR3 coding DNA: TGTGCCAGCAGAACACTAGCGGGACCGACCTACGAGCAGTACTTC. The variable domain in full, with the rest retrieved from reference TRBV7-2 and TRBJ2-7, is GAGVSQSPSNKVTEKGKDVELRCDPISGHTALYWYRQSLGQGLEFLIYFQGNSAPDKSGLPSDRFSAERTGGSVSTLTIQRTQQEDSAVYLCASRTLAGPTYEQYFGPGTRLTVT.

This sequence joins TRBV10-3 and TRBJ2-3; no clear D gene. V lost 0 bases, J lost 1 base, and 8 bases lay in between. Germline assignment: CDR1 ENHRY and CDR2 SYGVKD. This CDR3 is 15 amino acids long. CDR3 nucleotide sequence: TGTGCCATCAGTGAGTCGAGTTTCCGCACAGATACGCAGTATTTT. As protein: CAISESSFRTDTQYF.

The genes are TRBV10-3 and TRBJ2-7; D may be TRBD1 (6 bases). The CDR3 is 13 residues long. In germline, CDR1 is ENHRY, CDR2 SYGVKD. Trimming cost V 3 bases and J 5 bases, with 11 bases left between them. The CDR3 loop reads CAISEFRGHEQYF. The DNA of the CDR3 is TGTGCCATCAGTGAATTCAGGGGCCACGAGCAGTACTTC.

The CDR3: CASSLPRQGNRNNQPQHF. CDR3 sequence (DNA): TGTGCCAGCAGTTTGCCCCGGCAGGGTAATCGGAACAATCAGCCCCAGCATTTT. The rearrangement joins TRBV28 to TRBJ1-5; TRBD1 might be the D (5 bases). Germline V gene data show CDR1 as MDHEN and CDR2 as SYDVKM. Deletions cut 3 bases from V and 3 bases from J, with 21 bases between. The CDR3 totals 18 residues. Together with reference TRBV28 and TRBJ1-5, the CDR3 gives the full variable domain: DVKVTQSSRYLVKRTGEKVFLECVQDMDHENMFWYRQDPGLGLRLIYFSYDVKMKEKGDIPEGYSVSREKKERFSLILESASTNQTSMYLCASSLPRQGNRNNQPQHFGDGTRLSIL.

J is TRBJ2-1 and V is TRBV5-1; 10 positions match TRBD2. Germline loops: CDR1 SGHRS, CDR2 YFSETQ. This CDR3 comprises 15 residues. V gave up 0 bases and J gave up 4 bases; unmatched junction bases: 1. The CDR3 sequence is CASSLELAGYNEQFF. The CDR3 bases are TGCGCCAGCAGCTTGGAACTAGCGGGATACAATGAGCAGTTCTTC. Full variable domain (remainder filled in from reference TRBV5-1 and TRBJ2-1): KAGVTQTPRYLIKTRGQQVTLSCSPISGHRSVSWYQQTPGQGLQFLFEYFSETQRNKGNFPGRFSGRQFSNSRSEMNVSTLELGDSALYLCASSLELAGYNEQFFGPGTRLTVL.

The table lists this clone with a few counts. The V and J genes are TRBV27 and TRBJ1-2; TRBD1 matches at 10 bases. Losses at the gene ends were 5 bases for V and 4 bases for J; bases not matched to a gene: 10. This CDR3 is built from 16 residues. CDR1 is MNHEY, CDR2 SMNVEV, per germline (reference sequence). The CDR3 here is CASSPRGQGRVYGYTF. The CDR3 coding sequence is TGTGCCAGCAGTCCCCGGGGACAGGGGAGAGTCTATGGCTACACCTTC.

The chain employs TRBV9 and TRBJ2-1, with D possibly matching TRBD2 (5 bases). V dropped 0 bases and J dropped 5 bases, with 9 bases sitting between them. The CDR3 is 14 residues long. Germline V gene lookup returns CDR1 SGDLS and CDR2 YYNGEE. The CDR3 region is CASSVGLANNEQFF. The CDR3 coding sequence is TGTGCCAGCAGCGTAGGCCTAGCTAACAATGAGCAGTTCTTC.